Presented here are 8 T cell receptor beta chains from one specimen sequenced in a study of glioma-infiltrating T cells. The iRepertoire nested amplicon-rescue multiplex PCR amplified TCR alpha and beta CDR3s from RNA. TCRdb re-called the multiplex PCR reads through MiXCR, storing one row per CDR3 protein. Among about 130,000 distinct CDR3 sequences, around 25% were seen once, and the ten largest hold 27%. Sequencing input: glioma tissue, nonneoplastic brain tissue, or PBMCs (not recorded which). These receptors all come from a human donor with low-grade glioma or glioblastoma, undergoing nonglioma brain surgery, or in good health (not recorded which).

This clonotype appeared many times. This chain links TRBV6-1 with TRBJ2-5; tentatively, D is TRBD1 (6 bases). V was pared by 10 bases and J by 1 base, with 16 bases between. The germline V gene encodes CDR1 MNHNS and CDR2 SASEGT. This CDR3 has 14 residues. As DNA, the CDR3 is TGTGCCACCAAGGGGTGGGGGCCCCAAGAGACCCAGTACTTC. This sequence encodes CATKGWGPQETQYF.

This clonotype was found many times. The chain employs TRBV27 and TRBJ2-3, with D tentatively TRBD1 (6 bases). Per the germline V gene, CDR1 is MNHEY and CDR2 is SMNVEV (reference sequence). V lost 4 bases to trimming and J lost 0 bases, with 14 bases between them. The CDR3 totals 16 residues. CDR3 nucleotides: TGTGCCAGCAGTTCCGACAGGACCCTTAGCACAGATACGCAGTATTTT. It encodes CASSSDRTLSTDTQYF.

This clonotype was found many times. The chain has TRBV6-6 and TRBJ2-2, with a tentative D call TRBD1 (5 bases). Germline-derived CDR1 and CDR2 are MNHNY and SVGAGI (reference sequence). CDR3 length equals 16 residues. The V end lost 1 base, the J end lost 1 base, and 10 bases lay between the germline ends. The CDR3 nucleotides are TGTGCCAGCAGTTACTATCCCCAGGGGAACACCGGGGAGCTGTTTTTT. Residues: CASSYYPQGNTGELFF.

As for this clonotype: The CDR3 does not end in the conserved phenylalanine or tryptophan, so this is likely a read error. This chain joins TRBV6-1 and TRBJ1-1; the D gene is possibly TRBD1 (5 bases). The germline V gene encodes CDR1 MNHNS and CDR2 SASEGT. The CDR3 extends over 14 amino acids. This chain's CDR3 is CASSQRGGNTEAFL. As DNA, the CDR3 is TGCGCCAGCAGTCAAAGGGGAGGGAACACTGAAGCTTTCTTG.

This clonotype was observed a handful of times. The chain has TRBV7-9 and TRBJ2-3; D gene ambiguous. Germline V gene sequence: CDR1 SEHNR, CDR2 FQNEAQ (reference sequence). The CDR3 sequence is 12 residues long. V lost 5 bases to trimming and J lost 4 bases, with 7 bases between them. The CDR3 sequence is CASSPDADTQYF. CDR3 DNA sequence: TGTGCCAGCAGCCCCGACGCAGATACGCAGTATTTT.

This chain links TRBV12-3 or TRBV12-4 with TRBJ1-4; D is possibly TRBD1 (5 bases). CDR3 length equals 16 residues. Deletions cut 10 bases from V and 0 bases from J, with 18 bases between. The CDR3 region has the DNA TGTGCCACCTGGGCGGGGGACCCGGCAACTAATGAAAAACTGTTTTTT. This codes for CATWAGDPATNEKLFF.

This clonotype was seen only a few times. V gene TRBV7-9 combines with J gene TRBJ1-1; D gene ambiguous. Between the trimmed V and J ends, which lost 3 bases and 4 bases, there was a span of 12 bases. The CDR3 sequence is 14 residues long. Germline V gene lookup returns CDR1 SEHNR and CDR2 FQNEAQ (reference sequence). This CDR3 reads CASSFRQLATEAFF. CDR3 nucleotides: TGTGCCAGCAGCTTCCGGCAGTTGGCCACTGAAGCTTTCTTT. The whole variable domain, remainder taken from reference TRBV7-9 and TRBJ1-1, is DTGVSQNPRHKITKRGQNVTFRCDPISEHNRLYWYRQTLGQGPEFLTYFQNEAQLEKSRLLSDRFSAERPKGSFSTLEIQRTEQGDSAMYLCASSFRQLATEAFFGQGTRLTVV.

Concerning this clonotype: This clone may be a read error of a much larger clone one base away. V usage is TRBV20-1 and J usage is TRBJ2-1, with D unresolved. The CDR3 consists of 17 residues. Between the trimmed V and J ends, which lost 2 bases and 2 bases, there was a span of 19 bases. The V gene's germline CDR1 is DFQATT and CDR2 SNEGSKA (reference sequence). In DNA, the CDR3 is TGCAGTGCTAGATATCTTGGTTCGGGCTTTCCCTACAATGAGCAGTTCTTC. Protein: CSARYLGSGFPYNEQFF.